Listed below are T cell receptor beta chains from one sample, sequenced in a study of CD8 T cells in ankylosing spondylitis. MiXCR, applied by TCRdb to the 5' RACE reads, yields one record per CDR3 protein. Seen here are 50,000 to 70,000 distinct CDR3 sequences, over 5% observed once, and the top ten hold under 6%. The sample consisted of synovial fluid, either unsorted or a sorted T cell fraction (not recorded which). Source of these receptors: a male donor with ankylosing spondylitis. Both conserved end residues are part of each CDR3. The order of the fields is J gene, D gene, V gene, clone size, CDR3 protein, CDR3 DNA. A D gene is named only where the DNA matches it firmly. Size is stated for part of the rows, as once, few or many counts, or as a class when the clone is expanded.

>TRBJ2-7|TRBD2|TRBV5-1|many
CASSKVPRTSGSTYEQYF
TGCGCCAGCAGCAAAGTGCCCCGGACTAGCGGGTCCACCTACGAGCAGTACTTC
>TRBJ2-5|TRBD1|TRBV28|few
CASSPGTALSETQYF
TGTGCCAGCAGCCCTGGGACAGCCCTATCGGAGACCCAGTACTTC
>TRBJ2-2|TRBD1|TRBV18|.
CASYDRGGSTGELFF
TGTGCCAGCTACGACAGGGGGGGAAGCACCGGGGAGCTGTTTTTT
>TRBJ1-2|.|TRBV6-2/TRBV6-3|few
CASRKEDRSFNYGYTF
TGTGCCAGCAGGAAAGAAGACAGGTCTTTTAACTATGGCTACACCTTC
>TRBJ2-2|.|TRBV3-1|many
CASSQPSGSGELFF
TGTGCCAGCAGCCAGCCGAGTGGCTCCGGGGAGCTGTTTTTT
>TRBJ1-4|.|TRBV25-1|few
CASSEGRWANEKLFF
TGTGCCAGCAGTGAAGGACGATGGGCTAATGAAAAACTGTTTTTT
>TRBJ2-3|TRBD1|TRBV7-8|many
CASRDRVTDTQYF
TGTGCCAGCAGGGACAGGGTCACAGATACGCAGTATTTT
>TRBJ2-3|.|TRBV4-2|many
CASSQDGRSEGKNTQYF
TGTGCCAGCAGCCAAGATGGTCGGTCAGAAGGAAAAAATACGCAGTATTTT
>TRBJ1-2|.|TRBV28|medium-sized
CASSLLGGALVSGYTF
TGTGCCAGCAGTTTATTGGGGGGGGCGTTAGTATCCGGCTACACCTTC
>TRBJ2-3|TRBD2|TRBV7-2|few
CASSNRLAGVTDTQYF
TGTGCCAGCAGCAATAGACTAGCGGGGGTCACAGATACGCAGTATTTT
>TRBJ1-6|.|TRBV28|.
CASRWQSNSPLHF
TGTGCCAGCCGGTGGCAGTCCAATTCACCCCTCCACTTT
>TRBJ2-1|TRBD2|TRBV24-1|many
CATSDPRTSGRSSYNEQFF
TGTGCCACCAGTGATCCTCGGACTAGCGGGAGGAGCTCCTACAATGAGCAGTTCTTC
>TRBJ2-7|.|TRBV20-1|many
CSARDHSWTGIGEQYF
TGCAGTGCTAGAGATCACTCCTGGACGGGCATCGGCGAGCAGTACTTC
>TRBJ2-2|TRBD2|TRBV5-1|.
CASSLESSGNTGELFF
TGCGCCAGCAGCTTGGAGTCTAGCGGAAACACCGGGGAGCTGTTTTTT
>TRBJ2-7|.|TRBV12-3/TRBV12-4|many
CASSFQSFYEQYF
TGTGCCAGCAGTTTCCAGTCATTCTACGAGCAGTACTTC
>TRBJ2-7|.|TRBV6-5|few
CASSYSLGGPSYEQYF
TGTGCCAGCAGTTACTCGTTAGGGGGGCCCTCCTACGAGCAGTACTTC
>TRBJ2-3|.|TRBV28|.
CASSSTRTDTQYF
TGTGCCAGCAGTTCGACTCGCACAGATACGCAGTATTTT
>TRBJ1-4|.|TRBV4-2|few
CASSQDQGGEKLFFF
.
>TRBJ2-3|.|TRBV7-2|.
CASSSRASRGYTDTQYF
TGTGCCAGCAGCTCCCGGGCTAGCCGTGGATACACAGATACGCAGTATTTT
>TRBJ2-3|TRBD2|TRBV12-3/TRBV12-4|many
CASSLRLAGSTDTQYF
TGTGCCAGCAGTTTAAGGCTAGCGGGTAGCACAGATACGCAGTATTTT
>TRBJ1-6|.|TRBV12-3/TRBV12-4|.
CASSGNSPLHF
TGTGCCAGCAGTGGGAATTCACCCCTCCACTTT